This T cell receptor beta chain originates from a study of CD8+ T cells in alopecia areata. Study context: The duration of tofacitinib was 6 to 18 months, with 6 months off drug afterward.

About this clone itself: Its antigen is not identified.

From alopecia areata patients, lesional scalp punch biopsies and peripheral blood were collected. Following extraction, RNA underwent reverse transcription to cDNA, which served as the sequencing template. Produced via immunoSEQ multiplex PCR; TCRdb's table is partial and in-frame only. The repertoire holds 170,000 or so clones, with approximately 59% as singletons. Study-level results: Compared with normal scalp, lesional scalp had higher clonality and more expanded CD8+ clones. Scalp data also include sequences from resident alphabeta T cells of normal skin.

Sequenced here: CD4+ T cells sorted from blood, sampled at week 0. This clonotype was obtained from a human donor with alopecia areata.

CDR3 in amino acids: CSGGGGARLAGRQETQYF. The CDR3 DNA sequence: TGCAGCGGAGGAGGGGGGGCCAGACTAGCGGGACGTCAAGAGACCCAGTACTTC. This sequence joins TRBV29-1 and TRBJ2-5, with 11 bases lining up with TRBD2. The junction had 18 bases not matched to a gene; V was cut back by 7 bases and J by 2 bases. The CDR3 is made up of 18 amino acids. CDR1 and CDR2 from the germline V gene are SQVTM and ANQGSEA.